The sequence of this T cell receptor (beta chain) was determined in a study of blood T cell repertoires in COVID-19. Libraries were prepared by immunoSEQ multiplex PCR; TCRdb keeps only in-frame clonotypes and omits some of them. Of around 400,000 clones detected, nearly 90% appear once; the ten largest clones hold 1.7%. V was cut by 4 bases and J by 6 bases, with 17 bases left in between. The CDR3 has 16 residues. Germline V gene lookup returns CDR1 SGHNT and CDR2 YYREEE (reference sequence). This clonotype was obtained from a woman in her thirties who had recovered from COVID-19. Sequencing used PBMCs or T cells enriched from blood (not recorded which). This rearrangement joins TRBV5-4 to TRBJ1-6; unclear D gene. This chain's CDR3 is CASSPRERVLNSPLHF. CDR3 sequence (DNA): TGTGCCAGCAGCCCGCGTGAGAGAGTACTTAATTCACCCCTCCACTTT.